The 2 T cell receptor beta chains presented below share a single source sample, sequenced in a study of blood T cells in healthy people across ages. PCR was performed a second time for roughly 7 to 11 cycles using a sample-barcoded 5' primer and a J-beta primer mix. TCRdb reprocessed the 5' RACE reads with MiXCR, giving one entry per CDR3 protein. Seen here are 1,500,000 or so distinct CDR3 sequences, around 59% observed once, and the top ten hold 6.7%. Input material: blood. These receptors all come from a man younger than 35 in good health.

The rearrangement joins TRBV28 to TRBJ2-7, with 7 bases identical to TRBD2. After removal of 7 bases from V and 1 base from J, the junction contained 7 bases not matched to a gene. This CDR3 is 14 amino acids long. CDR1 MDHEN and CDR2 SYDVKM come from the germline V gene. DNA for the CDR3: TGTGCCAGCATACGGACTAGACGTTCCTACGAGCAGTACTTC. Translated, it gives CASIRTRRSYEQYF. Full variable domain (remainder filled in from reference TRBV28 and TRBJ2-7): DVKVTQSSRYLVKRTGEKVFLECVQDMDHENMFWYRQDPGLGLRLIYFSYDVKMKEKGDIPEGYSVSREKKERFSLILESASTNQTSMYLCASIRTRRSYEQYFGPGTRLTVT.

The chain carries TRBV10-3 and TRBJ1-2; D is possibly TRBD1 (6 bases). Germline-derived CDR1 and CDR2 are ENHRY and SYGVKD. Trimming removed 3 bases at V and 8 bases at J, with 16 bases between. The CDR3 extends over 14 amino acids. The CDR3 DNA is TGTGCCATCAGTGATAACTGGGGGCGAGGGGGCTACACCTTC. Translation gives CAISDNWGRGGYTF.